Presented here are 15 T cell receptor beta chains from one specimen sequenced in a study of T-cell reconstitution after alpha-beta-depleted transplantation in children. Unique molecular identifiers were built into the TCRbeta library. Via MiXCR, TCRdb re-called the PCR reads, giving one row per CDR3 protein. The sample carries around 500,000 distinct CDR3 sequences, approximately 22% recorded once. Specimen: PBMCs, mostly from graft donor cells, collected 360 days after TCRalphabeta/CD19-depleted stem cell transplant. The receptors were sampled from a boy younger than two who had a stem cell transplant for acute myeloid leukemia, so the T cells may come from the graft donor.

This clonotype was seen many times. This chain uses TRBV5-1 with TRBJ2-7; 7 bases map to TRBD1. Germline V gene data show CDR1 as SGHRS and CDR2 as YFSETQ. The CDR3 extends over 12 amino acids. Germline trimming cut 5 bases from V and 6 bases from J; bases unmatched to any gene: 5. The CDR3 spells CASSSSGGEQYF. The CDR3 DNA reads as TGCGCCAGCAGTTCATCAGGGGGCGAGCAGTACTTC.

The gene calls are TRBV27 and TRBJ2-7; D ambiguous. The germline CDR1 and CDR2 sequences are MNHEY and SMNVEV (reference sequence). V lost 3 bases, J lost 2 bases, and 8 bases lay in between. The CDR3 runs 13 residues. The CDR3 DNA follows: TGTGCCAGCAGTTTTAACAGCGCCTACGAGCAGTACTTC. It is translated as CASSFNSAYEQYF.

The V gene is TRBV10-2, the J gene TRBJ2-7; the D is unclear. CDR3 length: 15 residues. Per germline, CDR1 WSHSY and CDR2 SAAADI. Trimming took off 5 bases at V and 1 base at J, with 15 bases between the two ends. CDR3 DNA: TGCGCCAGCAGTAACGACCCCGTTCCTTCCTACGAGCAGTACGTC. Amino acid sequence: CASSNDPVPSYEQYV.

The chain combines TRBV25-1 with TRBJ1-4; 7 bases are shared with TRBD1. There are 15 residues in the CDR3. Germline-derived CDR1 and CDR2 are MGHDK and SYGVNS. The junction had 6 bases not matched to a gene; V was cut back by 0 bases and J by 8 bases. The CDR3 sequence: CASSEYGRGREKLFF. The CDR3 DNA reads TGTGCCAGCAGTGAATACGGCAGGGGGAGGGAAAAACTGTTTTTT. The variable domain in full, completed from reference TRBV25-1 and TRBJ1-4, reads EADIYQTPRYLVIGTGKKITLECSQTMGHDKMYWYQQDPGMELHLIHYSYGVNSTEKGDLSSESTVSRIRTEHFPLTLESARPSHTSQYLCASSEYGRGREKLFFGSGTQLSVL.

The chain links TRBV4-1 to TRBJ1-4; D unresolved. This CDR3 has 14 residues. CDR1 is MGHRA and CDR2 is YSYEKL in the germline V gene. The V end lost 4 bases, the J end lost 5 bases, and 11 bases lay between the germline ends. The CDR3 region has the DNA TGCGCCAGCAGCCCCCGGACCGCCAATGAAAAACTGTTTTTT. Its translation: CASSPRTANEKLFF.

The table lists this clonotype with many counts. CDR3 sequence: CSASVWYQEVTQYF. CDR3 DNA: TGCAGTGCCTCGGTCTGGTACCAAGAGGTCACCCAGTACTTC. This rearrangement joins TRBV20-1 to TRBJ2-5; no reliable D call. The CDR3 is made up of 14 amino acids. Trimming shortened V by 6 bases and J by 8 bases, and 22 bases separated the two germline ends. Germline V gene lookup returns CDR1 DFQATT and CDR2 SNEGSKA (reference sequence).

V usage is TRBV29-1 and J usage is TRBJ2-3; D unresolved. CDR1 and CDR2 (germline): SQVTM, ANQGSEA. The CDR3 covers 13 residues. Trimming removed 6 bases at V and 0 bases at J, with 10 bases between. CDR3 loop: CSVDLHSTDTQYF. The DNA for the CDR3 is TGCAGCGTCGACTTACATAGCACAGATACGCAGTATTTT.

The chain couples TRBV20-1 to TRBJ2-1; possible D gene TRBD2, 6 bases. The CDR3 has 15 amino acids. V lost 4 bases and J 7 bases, leaving 20 bases between the germline ends. Germline loops: CDR1 DFQATT, CDR2 SNEGSKA (reference sequence). In nucleotides, the CDR3 is TGCAGTGCTATCTTTACGGGGAGGTCTAGGAATGAGCAGTTCTTC. Amino acid sequence: CSAIFTGRSRNEQFF.

This rearrangement joins TRBV7-6 to TRBJ2-3; 10 bases map to TRBD2. J lost 4 bases, V lost 4 bases, and 8 bases had no gene match. The CDR3 has 16 amino acids. CDR1 SGHVS and CDR2 FNYEAQ come from the germline V gene. CDR3 DNA: TGTGCCAGCAGCTCTACTAGCGGGATAGGGGCAGATACGCAGTATTTT. Translating gives CASSSTSGIGADTQYF.

Many counts were recorded for this clonotype. V is TRBV20-1 and J is TRBJ2-7, with TRBD1 as a possible D gene (6 bases). Germline V gives CDR1 DFQATT, CDR2 SNEGSKA (reference sequence). The CDR3 runs 13 residues. V gave up 7 bases and J gave up 0 bases, with 13 bases separating them. Here the CDR3 DNA reads TGCAGTGTCGTCGGGGACATCTCCTACGAGCAGTACGTC. This encodes CSVVGDISYEQYV.

This clonotype showed up just a few times. The chain couples TRBV7-9 to TRBJ2-5; 9 bases are a match to TRBD1. V shed 1 base, J shed 3 bases, and the junction held 3 bases outside the gene matches. The CDR3 covers 15 residues. The germline gives CDR1 SEHNR, CDR2 FQNEAQ (reference sequence). DNA for the CDR3: TGTGCCAGCAGCTTAGTTCGGACAGGGGAAGAGACCCAGTACTTC. This sequence encodes CASSLVRTGEETQYF.

This clonotype turned up a few times. The chain is built from TRBV20-1 and TRBJ2-7; 7 positions agree with TRBD1. V shed 3 bases and J 2 bases; nucleotides not matched to a gene: 7. The germline V gene has CDR1 DFQATT and CDR2 SNEGSKA (reference sequence). The CDR3 loop spans 14 amino acids. CDR3 sequence: CSASGRTGTYEQYV. The CDR3 DNA is TGCAGTGCTAGTGGACGGACAGGAACCTACGAGCAGTACGTC.

Concerning this clonotype: Since no conserved phenylalanine or tryptophan closes the CDR3, a read error is the likely cause. This chain connects TRBV28 to TRBJ2-5; the D is unclear. Germline V gene sequence: CDR1 MDHEN, CDR2 SYDVKM. Trimming shortened V by 4 bases and J by 1 base, and 13 bases separated the two germline ends. CDR3 size: 15 residues. The CDR3 here is CASSSRHLLQETQYY. In DNA, the CDR3 is TGTGCCAGCAGTTCTAGGCACCTTCTCCAAGAGACCCAGTACTAC.

DNA of the CDR3: TGTGCCACCAGCAGAGATGACAGGGCAGGAGAGACCCAGTACTTC. This gives the protein CATSRDDRAGETQYF. The genes are TRBV15 and TRBJ2-5; 7 bases fit TRBD1. Per germline, CDR1 LNHNV and CDR2 YYDKDF (reference sequence). CDR3 size: 15 residues. The junction had 5 bases not matched to a gene; V was cut back by 0 bases and J by 4 bases.

This clonotype occurred a few times. V is TRBV7-6 and J is TRBJ2-7; a weak D match, TRBD2 (6 bases). The CDR3 is 13 amino acids. V was shortened by 5 bases and J by 2 bases, with 10 bases between the two germline ends. Germline-derived CDR1 and CDR2 are SGHVS and FNYEAQ. The CDR3 region has the DNA TGTGCCAGCAGCGCGGGACGGCCCTACGAGCAGTACTTC. The encoded protein is CASSAGRPYEQYF.